Shown below are 6 T cell receptor beta chains from a single sample sequenced in a study of cytomegalovirus exposure and HLA in healthy donors (dated by TCRdb to about 2017). The library came from the immunoSEQ multiplex PCR assay. The multiplex PCR relied on a mix of 60 forward primers for TCR Vbeta segments and 13 reverse primers for TCR Jbeta segments. This immuneACCESS table, as held by TCRdb, lists in-frame sequences with V and J called but not all clones. Of the missing ones, under half trace to an unresolved V gene in checked studies; the others have no known cause. The sample table holds 150,000 or so clones, of which 60% to 80% were seen once. The ten largest account for approximately 15% of the sample. Sequencing was done on a sample of PBMCs. The receptors were sampled from a woman in her thirties or forties in good health and CMV-seronegative.

This clone was found a few times. The same CDR3 also results from other DNA sequences found in this sample. The genes are TRBV6-5 and TRBJ1-1; TRBD1 aligns across 7 bases. CDR1 and CDR2 (germline): MNHEY, SVGAGI. The CDR3 loop spans 12 amino acids. With 10 bases clipped from V and 4 bases from J, the junction kept 6 bases outside the gene matches. The CDR3 is CATYRQGTEAFF. The CDR3 region has the DNA TGTGCCACTTACCGACAGGGCACTGAAGCTTTCTTT.

This chain links TRBV11-3 with TRBJ1-1, with 8 bases identical to TRBD1. CDR1 and CDR2 from the germline V gene are SGHNT and YENEEA. V shed 5 bases, J shed 0 bases, and the junction held 8 bases outside the gene matches. The CDR3 is made up of 16 amino acids. The DNA for the CDR3 is TGTGCCAGCAGCCCCTCGACAGGGGCTATGAACACTGAAGCTTTCTTT. Translated, it gives CASSPSTGAMNTEAFF.

This clone was seen only a few times. The chain joins TRBV12-1 to TRBJ1-2. TRBV12-1 constitutes a pseudogene. CDR3 length: 15 amino acids. CDR3 residues: CASSGGGGPNYGYTF. The CDR3, as DNA: TGTGCCAGCAGCGGGGGGGGAGGACCTAACTATGGCTACACCTTC.

This sequence joins TRBV4-2 and TRBJ2-5; maybe TRBD2 (6 bases). This CDR3 has 14 amino acids. Trimming stripped 0 bases from V and 3 bases from J, with 8 bases between. Germline V gene lookup returns CDR1 LGHNA and CDR2 YNFKEQ. The CDR3 DNA is TGTGCCAGCAGCCAAGATTCGGGGGAAGAGACCCAGTACTTC. Translation gives CASSQDSGEETQYF.

This chain links TRBV28 with TRBJ1-5, with 8 bases identical to TRBD1. Germline lookup yields CDR1 MDHEN and CDR2 SYDVKM. This CDR3 is 14 amino acids long. V dropped 5 bases and J dropped 4; count of bases not matched to a gene: 4. In DNA, the CDR3 is TGTGCCAGCAGTCCAGGGGGCCTAAATCAGCCCCAGCATTTT. Translation: CASSPGGLNQPQHF.

The rearrangement joins TRBV29-1 to TRBJ2-7; perhaps TRBD1 as D (6 bases). Trimming stripped 0 bases from V and 2 bases from J, with 11 bases between. The CDR3 runs to 14 residues. Per the germline V gene, CDR1 is SQVTM and CDR2 is ANQGSEA. CDR3 nucleotide sequence: TGCAGCGTTGAAGATCGGGGACAAACCTACGAGCAGTACTTC. Encoded protein: CSVEDRGQTYEQYF.